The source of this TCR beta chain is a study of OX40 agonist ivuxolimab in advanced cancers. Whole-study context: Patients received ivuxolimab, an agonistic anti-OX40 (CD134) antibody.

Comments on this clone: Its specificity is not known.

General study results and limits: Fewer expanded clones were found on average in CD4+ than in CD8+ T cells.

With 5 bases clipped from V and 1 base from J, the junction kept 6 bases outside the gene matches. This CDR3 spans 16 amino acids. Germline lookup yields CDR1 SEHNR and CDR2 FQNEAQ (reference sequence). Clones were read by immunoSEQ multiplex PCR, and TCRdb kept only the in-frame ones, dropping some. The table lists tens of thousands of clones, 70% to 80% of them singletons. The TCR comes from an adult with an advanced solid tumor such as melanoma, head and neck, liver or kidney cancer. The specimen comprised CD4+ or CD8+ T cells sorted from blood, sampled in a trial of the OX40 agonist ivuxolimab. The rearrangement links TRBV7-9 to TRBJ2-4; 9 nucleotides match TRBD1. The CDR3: CASSGTGTGAKNIQYF. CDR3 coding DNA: TGTGCCAGCAGCGGAACAGGGACAGGGGCCAAAAACATTCAGTACTTC.